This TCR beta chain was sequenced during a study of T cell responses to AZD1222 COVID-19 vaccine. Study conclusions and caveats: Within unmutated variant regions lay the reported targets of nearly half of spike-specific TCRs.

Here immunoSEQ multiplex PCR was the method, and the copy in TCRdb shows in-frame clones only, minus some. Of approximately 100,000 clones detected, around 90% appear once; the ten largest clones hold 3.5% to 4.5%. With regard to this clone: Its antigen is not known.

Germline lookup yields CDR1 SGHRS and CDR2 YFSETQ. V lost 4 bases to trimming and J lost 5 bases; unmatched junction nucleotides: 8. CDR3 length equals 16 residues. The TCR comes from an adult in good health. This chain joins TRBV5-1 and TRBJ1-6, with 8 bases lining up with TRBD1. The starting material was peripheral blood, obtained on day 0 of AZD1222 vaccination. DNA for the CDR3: TGCGCCAGCAGCCATGATTCGACAGGGGATAATTCACCCCTCCACTTT. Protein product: CASSHDSTGDNSPLHF.